This T cell receptor beta chain was captured by sequencing in a study of CD8 T cells in Susac syndrome. After removal of 3 bases from V and 10 bases from J, the junction contained 13 bases not matched to a gene. CDR1 LGHDT and CDR2 YNNKEL come from the germline V gene (reference sequence). The CDR3 runs 16 residues. Roughly 0.45 to 1 ug RNA was reverse transcribed with random hexamers. The amplification used immunoSEQ multiplex PCR on TCR beta CDR3; it spanned 54 Vbeta and 13 Jbeta. Using its own MiXCR run on the immunoSEQ multiplex PCR reads, TCRdb lists one record per CDR3 protein. There are some 140,000 distinct CDR3 sequences in the sample; around 86% occur only once, and 0.45% to 0.6% lies in the top ten. This clonotype was detected only once. CD8+ and CD4+ T cells from blood underwent TCR beta sequencing. The patients serving as multiple sclerosis controls were treatment-naive. They had stable or active relapsing-remitting disease and fulfilled revised McDonald criteria.

The material sequenced was CD8+ T cells from PBMCs. The receptor was isolated from a human donor with multiple sclerosis. The chain uses TRBV3-1 and TRBJ2-1, with 9 positions matching TRBD2. CDR3 loop: CASSQWRKREVGEQFF. The CDR3 nucleotides are TGTGCCAGCAGCCAGTGGAGAAAGCGGGAGGTGGGGGAGCAGTTCTTC.